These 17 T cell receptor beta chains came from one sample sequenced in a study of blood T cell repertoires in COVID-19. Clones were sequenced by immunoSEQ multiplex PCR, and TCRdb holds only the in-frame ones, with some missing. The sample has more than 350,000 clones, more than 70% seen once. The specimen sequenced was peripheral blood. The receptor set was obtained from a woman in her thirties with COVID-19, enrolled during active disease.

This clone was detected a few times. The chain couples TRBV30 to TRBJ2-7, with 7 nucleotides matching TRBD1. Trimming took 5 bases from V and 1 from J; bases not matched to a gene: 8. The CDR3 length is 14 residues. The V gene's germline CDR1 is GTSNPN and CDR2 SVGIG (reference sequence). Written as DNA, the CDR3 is TGTGCCTGGGCGCCACCGGACAGGTCCTACGAGCAGTACTTC. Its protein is CAWAPPDRSYEQYF.

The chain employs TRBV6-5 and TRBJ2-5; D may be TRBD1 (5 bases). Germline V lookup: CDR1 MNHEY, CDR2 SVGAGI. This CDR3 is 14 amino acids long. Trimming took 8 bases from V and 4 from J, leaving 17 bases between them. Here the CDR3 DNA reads TGTGCCAGCTCCCAAGTAAGGGGTGGAGAGACCCAGTACTTC. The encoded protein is CASSQVRGGETQYF.

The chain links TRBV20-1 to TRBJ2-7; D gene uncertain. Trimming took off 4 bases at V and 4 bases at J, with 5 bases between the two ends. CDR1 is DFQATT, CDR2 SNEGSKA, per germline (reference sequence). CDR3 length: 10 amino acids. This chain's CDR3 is CSAKQYEQYF. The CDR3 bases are TGCAGTGCTAAACAGTACGAGCAGTACTTC.

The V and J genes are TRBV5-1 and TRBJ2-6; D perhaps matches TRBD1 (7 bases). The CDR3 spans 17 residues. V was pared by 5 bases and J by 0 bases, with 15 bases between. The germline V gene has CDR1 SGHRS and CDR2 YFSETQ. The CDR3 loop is CASSYNQGGSGANVLTF. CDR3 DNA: TGCGCCAGCAGTTACAATCAGGGGGGCTCTGGGGCCAACGTCCTGACTTTC.

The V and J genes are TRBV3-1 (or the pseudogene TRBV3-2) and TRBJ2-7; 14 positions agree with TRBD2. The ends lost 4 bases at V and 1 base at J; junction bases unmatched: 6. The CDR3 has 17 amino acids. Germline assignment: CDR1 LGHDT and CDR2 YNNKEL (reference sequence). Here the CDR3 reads CASSLGLAGGASYEQYF. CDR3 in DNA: TGTGCCAGCAGCCTAGGACTAGCGGGAGGTGCTTCCTACGAGCAGTACTTC.

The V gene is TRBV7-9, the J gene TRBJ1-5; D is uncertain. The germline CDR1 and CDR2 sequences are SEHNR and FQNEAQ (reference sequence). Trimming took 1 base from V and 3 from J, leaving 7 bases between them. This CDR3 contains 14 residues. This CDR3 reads CASSLVVHNQPQHF. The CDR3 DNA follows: TGTGCCAGCAGCTTAGTTGTCCACAATCAGCCCCAGCATTTT.

CDR3 DNA: TGTGCCAGCAGCCTGCGACAGGGCCCTTCTAGCACAGATACGCAGTATTTT. It codes for CASSLRQGPSSTDTQYF. J is TRBJ2-3 and V is TRBV4-2, with 7 bases matching TRBD1. The CDR3 runs to 17 residues. V dropped 4 bases and J dropped 0; count of bases not matched to a gene: 10. CDR1 and CDR2 from the germline V gene are LGHNA and YNFKEQ.

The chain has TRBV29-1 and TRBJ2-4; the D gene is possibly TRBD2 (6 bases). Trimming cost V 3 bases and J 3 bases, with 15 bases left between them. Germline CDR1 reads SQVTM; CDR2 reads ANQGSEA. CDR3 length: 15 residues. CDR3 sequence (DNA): TGCAGCGTTGAGGGAACGGGGGTAGGCAAAAACATTCAGTACTTC. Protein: CSVEGTGVGKNIQYF.

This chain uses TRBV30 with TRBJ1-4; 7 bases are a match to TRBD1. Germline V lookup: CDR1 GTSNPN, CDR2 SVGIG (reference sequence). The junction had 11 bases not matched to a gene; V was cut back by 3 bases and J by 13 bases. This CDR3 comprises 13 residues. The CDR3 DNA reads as TGTGCCTGGAGCCGGGACAGAGCCGGAGGACTGTTTTTT. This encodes CAWSRDRAGGLFF.

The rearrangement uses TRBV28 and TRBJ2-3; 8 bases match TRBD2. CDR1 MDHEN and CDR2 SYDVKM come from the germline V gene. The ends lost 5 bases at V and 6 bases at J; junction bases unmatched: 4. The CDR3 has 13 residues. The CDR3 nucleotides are TGTGCCAGCAGTCCGACTAGCGTGGATACGCAGTATTTT. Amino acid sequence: CASSPTSVDTQYF.

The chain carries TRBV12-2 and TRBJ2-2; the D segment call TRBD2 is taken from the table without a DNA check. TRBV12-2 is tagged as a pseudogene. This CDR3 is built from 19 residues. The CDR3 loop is CASRLLGLAGDKGTGELFF. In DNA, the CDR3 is TGTGCAAGTCGCTTACTGGGACTAGCGGGAGATAAGGGCACCGGGGAGCTGTTTTTT.

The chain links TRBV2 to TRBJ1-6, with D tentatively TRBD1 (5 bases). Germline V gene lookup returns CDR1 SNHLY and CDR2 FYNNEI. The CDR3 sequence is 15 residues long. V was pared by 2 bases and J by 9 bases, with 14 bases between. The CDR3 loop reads CASSEQGTIGSPLHF. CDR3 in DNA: TGTGCCAGCAGTGAACAGGGTACAATCGGTTCACCCCTCCACTTT.

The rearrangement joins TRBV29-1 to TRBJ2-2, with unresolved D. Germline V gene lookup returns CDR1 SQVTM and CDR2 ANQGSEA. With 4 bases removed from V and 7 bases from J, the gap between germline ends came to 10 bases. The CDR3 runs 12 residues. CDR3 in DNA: TGCAGCGTTGCCGGGTCTGACGGGGAGCTGTTTTTT. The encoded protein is CSVAGSDGELFF.

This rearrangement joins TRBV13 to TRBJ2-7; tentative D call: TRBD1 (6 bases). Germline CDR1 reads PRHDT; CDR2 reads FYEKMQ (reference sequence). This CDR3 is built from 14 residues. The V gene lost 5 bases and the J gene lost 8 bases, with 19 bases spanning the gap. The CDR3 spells CASSPRDTLTQQYF. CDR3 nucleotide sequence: TGTGCCAGCAGCCCCCGGGACACCCTTACGCAGCAGTACTTC.

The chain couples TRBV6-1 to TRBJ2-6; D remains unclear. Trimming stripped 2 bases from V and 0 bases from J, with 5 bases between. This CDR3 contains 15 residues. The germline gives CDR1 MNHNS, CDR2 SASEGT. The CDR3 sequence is CASSEFISGANVLTF. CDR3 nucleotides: TGTGCCAGCAGTGAATTTATCTCTGGGGCCAACGTCCTGACTTTC.

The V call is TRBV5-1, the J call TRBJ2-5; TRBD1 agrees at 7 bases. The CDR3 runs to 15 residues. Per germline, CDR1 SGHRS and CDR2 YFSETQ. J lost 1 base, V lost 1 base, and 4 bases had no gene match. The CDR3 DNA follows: TGCGCCAGCAGCTTGTGGCAGGGGGTCCAAGAGACCCAGTACTTC. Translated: CASSLWQGVQETQYF.

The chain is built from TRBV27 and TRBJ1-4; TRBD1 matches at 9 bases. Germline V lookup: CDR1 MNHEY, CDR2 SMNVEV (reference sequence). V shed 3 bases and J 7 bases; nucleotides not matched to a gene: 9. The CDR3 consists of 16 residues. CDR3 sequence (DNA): TGTGCCAGCAGTTTGCTCGGACAGGGGCTTAGTGAAAAACTGTTTTTT. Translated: CASSLLGQGLSEKLFF. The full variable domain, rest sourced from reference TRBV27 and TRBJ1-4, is EAQVTQNPRYLITVTGKKLTVTCSQNMNHEYMSWYRQDPGLGLRQIYYSMNVEVTDKGDVPEGYKVSRKEKRNFPLILESPSPNQTSLYFCASSLLGQGLSEKLFFGSGTQLSVL.